The 9 T cell receptor beta chains reported below all come from one sample, sequenced in a study of cytomegalovirus exposure and HLA in healthy donors. The study ran its PCR with 60 Vbeta and 13 Jbeta primers. Assay used: immunoSEQ multiplex PCR; TCRdb lists only in-frame clones, some missing. This sample contains roughly 120,000 clones. Material for sequencing was PBMCs. Every receptor here comes from a young man in good health and CMV-seronegative.

V gene TRBV7-9 combines with J gene TRBJ2-7; the D gene is possibly TRBD2 (7 bases). V lost 2 bases and J lost 5, with 13 bases in between. The CDR3 covers 14 residues. Per germline, CDR1 SEHNR and CDR2 FQNEAQ (reference sequence). CDR3 nucleotide sequence: TGTGCCAGCAGCTTACGGGGGGCGGGGGACGAGCAGTACTTC. Translating gives CASSLRGAGDEQYF.

CDR3 region: CASSPPSGGTGELFF. In DNA, the CDR3 is TGTGCCAGCAGCCCGCCTAGCGGAGGGACCGGGGAGCTGTTTTTT. The J gene is TRBJ2-2, the V gene TRBV5-4; 7 nucleotides line up with TRBD2. The CDR3 runs 15 residues. The V segment lost 4 bases and the J segment 5 bases; nucleotides outside the gene matches: 8. Germline V gene lookup returns CDR1 SGHNT and CDR2 YYREEE (reference sequence).

The rearrangement links TRBV7-9 to TRBJ1-1; D unclear. CDR3 size: 13 residues. Between the trimmed V and J ends, which lost 0 bases and 4 bases, there was a span of 6 bases. Germline V CDR1 and CDR2: SEHNR, FQNEAQ (reference sequence). The CDR3 loop is CASSLATGTEAFF. In DNA, the CDR3 is TGTGCCAGCAGCTTAGCCACGGGCACTGAAGCTTTCTTT.

In regard to this clone: An end of the junction differs from the germline gene, which may be a read error. The V and J genes are TRBV2 and TRBJ1-6; 8 nucleotides agree with TRBD1. The CDR3 consists of 14 residues. Germline CDR1 and CDR2: SNHLY and FYNNEI. CDR3 in amino acids: CTSNGQGGNSPLHF. CDR3 nucleotides: TGTACCAGCAATGGACAGGGAGGTAATTCACCCCTCCACTTT.

This sequence joins TRBV20-1 and TRBJ2-7; unclear D gene. The V end was cut by 5 bases, the J end by 6 bases, with 8 bases between. The CDR3 covers 10 residues. Germline CDR1 reads DFQATT; CDR2 reads SNEGSKA (reference sequence). CDR3 amino acids: CSAAVGEQYF. CDR3 DNA sequence: TGCAGTGCTGCGGTGGGCGAGCAGTACTTC.

V and J are TRBV7-5 and TRBJ1-5. TRBV7-5 is recorded as a pseudogene. The CDR3 is 16 amino acids. This chain's CDR3 is CARSLTLAEGNQPQHF. CDR3 DNA sequence: TGTGCCAGAAGCTTAACCCTGGCAGAGGGCAATCAGCCCCAGCATTTT.

The J gene is TRBJ1-2, the V gene TRBV28; the D is unclear. Germline V gene lookup returns CDR1 MDHEN and CDR2 SYDVKM. There are 13 residues in the CDR3. Trimming stripped 2 bases from V and 4 bases from J, with 8 bases between. The CDR3 DNA reads as TGTGCCAGCAGTTTAGCGGGAGCCTATGGCTACACCTTC. This encodes CASSLAGAYGYTF.

J is TRBJ1-1 and V is TRBV13, with D maybe TRBD1 (5 bases). V was pared by 3 bases and J by 1 base, with 15 bases between. CDR1 is PRHDT, CDR2 FYEKMQ, per germline (reference sequence). This CDR3 is 16 amino acids long. The CDR3 reads CASSFGGGIANTEAFF. CDR3 coding DNA: TGTGCCAGCAGCTTCGGGGGGGGAATCGCGAACACTGAAGCTTTCTTT.

CDR3 in amino acids: CASSLGRGAEDEQYF. CDR3 in DNA: TGTGCCAGCAGTTTAGGTCGGGGGGCTGAGGACGAGCAGTACTTC. The V gene is TRBV28, the J gene TRBJ2-7; possibly TRBD2 for D (7 bases). The CDR3 is 15 amino acids. The germline gives CDR1 MDHEN, CDR2 SYDVKM. Trimming shortened V by 2 bases and J by 5 bases, and 16 bases separated the two germline ends.